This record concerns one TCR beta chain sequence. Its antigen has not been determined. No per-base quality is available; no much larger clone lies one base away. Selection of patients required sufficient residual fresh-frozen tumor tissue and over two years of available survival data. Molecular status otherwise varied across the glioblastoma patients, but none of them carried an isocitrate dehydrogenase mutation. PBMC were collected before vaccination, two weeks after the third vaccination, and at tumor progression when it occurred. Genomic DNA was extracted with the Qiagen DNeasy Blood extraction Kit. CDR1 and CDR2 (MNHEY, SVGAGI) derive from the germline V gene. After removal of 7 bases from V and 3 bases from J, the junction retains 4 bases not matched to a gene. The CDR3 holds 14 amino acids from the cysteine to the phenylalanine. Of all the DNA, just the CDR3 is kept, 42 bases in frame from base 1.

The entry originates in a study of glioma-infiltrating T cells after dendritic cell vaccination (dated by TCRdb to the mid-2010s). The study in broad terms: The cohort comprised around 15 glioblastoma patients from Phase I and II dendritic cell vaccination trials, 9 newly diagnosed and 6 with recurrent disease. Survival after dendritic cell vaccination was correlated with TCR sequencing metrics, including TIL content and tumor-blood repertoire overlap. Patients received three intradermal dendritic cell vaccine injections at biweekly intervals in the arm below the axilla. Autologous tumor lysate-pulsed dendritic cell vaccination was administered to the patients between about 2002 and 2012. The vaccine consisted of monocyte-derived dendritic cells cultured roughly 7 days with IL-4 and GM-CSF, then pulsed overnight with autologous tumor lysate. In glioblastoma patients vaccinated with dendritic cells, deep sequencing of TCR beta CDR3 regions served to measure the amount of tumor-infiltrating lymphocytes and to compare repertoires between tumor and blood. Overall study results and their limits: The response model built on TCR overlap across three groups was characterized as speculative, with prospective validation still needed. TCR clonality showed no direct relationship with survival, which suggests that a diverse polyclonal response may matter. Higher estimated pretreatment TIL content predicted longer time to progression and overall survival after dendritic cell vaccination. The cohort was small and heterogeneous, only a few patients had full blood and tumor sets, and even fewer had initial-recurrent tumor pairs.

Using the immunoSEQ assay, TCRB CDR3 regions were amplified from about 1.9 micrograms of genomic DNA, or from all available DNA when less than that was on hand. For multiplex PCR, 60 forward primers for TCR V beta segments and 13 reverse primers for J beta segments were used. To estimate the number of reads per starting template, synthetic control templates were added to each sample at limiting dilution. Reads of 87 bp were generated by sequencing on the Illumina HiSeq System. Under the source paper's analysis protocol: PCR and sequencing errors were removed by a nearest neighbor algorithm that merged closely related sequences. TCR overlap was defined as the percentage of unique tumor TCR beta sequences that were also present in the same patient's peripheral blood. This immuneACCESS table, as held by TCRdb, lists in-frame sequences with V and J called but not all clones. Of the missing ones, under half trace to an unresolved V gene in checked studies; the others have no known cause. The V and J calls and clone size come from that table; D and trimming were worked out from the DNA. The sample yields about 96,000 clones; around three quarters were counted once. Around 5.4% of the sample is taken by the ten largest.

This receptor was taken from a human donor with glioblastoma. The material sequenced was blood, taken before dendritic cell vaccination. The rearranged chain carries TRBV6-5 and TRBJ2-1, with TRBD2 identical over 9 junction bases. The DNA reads TGTGCCAGCACCATTAGCGGGGGCTACAATGAGCAGTTCTTC. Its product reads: CASTISGGYNEQFF.